This T cell receptor beta chain was captured by sequencing in a study of beta chain features in type 1 diabetes. The overall study: Similarity in age, gender and cell yields was seen between patients and healthy donors. Study-wide results and limits: Type 1 diabetes patients had TCRB CDR3s that were shorter (moderately but significantly so) in all four CD4+ subsets.

This clone was found a few times. The antigen is not known. Sequencing targeted expressed TCRB transcripts, as all isolated RNA had been reverse transcribed. Only in-frame clones appear in the TCRdb table, and some are missing; sequencing was by immunoSEQ multiplex PCR. This table holds under 300,000 clones, roughly 17% found once. The ends lost 2 bases at V and 3 bases at J; junction bases unmatched: 3. The CDR3 contains 16 residues. From germline, CDR1 is LGHNA and CDR2 YNFKEQ. Sequenced input: naive CD4+ T cells from blood. The chain has TRBV4-2 and TRBJ2-3; 12 bases match TRBD2. This TCR was recovered from a man aged 25-45 years with type 1 diabetes. The CDR3 DNA reads as TGTGCCAGCAGCCAACAAGGGACTAGCGGGACAGATACGCAGTATTTT. Translating it yields CASSQQGTSGTDTQYF.